What follows are 21 T cell receptor beta chains derived from one specimen sequenced in a study of T cells in localized non-small cell lung cancer. Clones were sequenced by immunoSEQ multiplex PCR, and TCRdb holds only the in-frame ones, with some missing. Of 50,000 or so clones in the sample, over 60% are singletons; the top ten hold around 4%. Sequences were derived from PBMCs, sampled before any cancer treatment. All receptors come from a woman aged 40-70 years with stage II lung adenocarcinoma.

The V and J genes are TRBV7-2 and TRBJ2-7; TRBD2 matches at 9 bases. J was trimmed by 4 bases and V by 5 bases; bases with no gene match: 3. The germline CDR1 and CDR2 sequences are SGHTA and FQGNSA. The CDR3 consists of 13 residues. CDR3 residues: CASSLSGGYEQYF. CDR3 coding DNA: TGTGCCAGCAGCCTTAGCGGGGGATACGAGCAGTACTTC.

This clone has a handful of counts. This rearrangement joins TRBV18 to TRBJ1-3; D gene uncertain. Per the germline V gene, CDR1 is KGHSH and CDR2 is LQKENI. This CDR3 spans 12 amino acids. CDR3 DNA sequence: TGTGCGGAGGGAAGCTCTGGAAACACCATATATTTT. This encodes CAEGSSGNTIYF.

The chain joins TRBV6-5 to TRBJ2-2; 7 positions agree with TRBD2. Germline trimming cut 2 bases from V and 5 bases from J; bases unmatched to any gene: 5. CDR1 is MNHEY, CDR2 SVGAGI, per germline. The CDR3 has 15 amino acids. CDR3 DNA: TGTGCCAGCAGTTACCTGGGGGGGAAAACCGGGGAGCTGTTTTTT. Its protein product is CASSYLGGKTGELFF.

This chain uses TRBV7-8 with TRBJ2-7; no firm D call. Germline V gives CDR1 SGHVS, CDR2 FQNEAQ. Trimming took 1 base from V and 2 from J, leaving 12 bases between them. The CDR3 has 15 residues. CDR3 sequence (DNA): TGTGCCAGCAGCTTAGATAGGACCCCAGCCTACGAGCAGTACTTC. This sequence encodes CASSLDRTPAYEQYF.

This clone has ten or more counts. The gene calls are TRBV6-6 and TRBJ2-7; 7 bases match TRBD1. Losses at the gene ends were 5 bases for V and 6 bases for J; bases not matched to a gene: 7. The germline V gene encodes CDR1 MNHNY and CDR2 SVGAGI (reference sequence). This CDR3 region has 13 residues. The CDR3 DNA sequence: TGTGCCAGCAGTCCCGGACAGGCTGGCGAGCAGTACTTC. The encoded protein is CASSPGQAGEQYF.

The chain carries TRBV2 and TRBJ2-3, with TRBD2 identical over 8 bases. The CDR3 runs to 18 residues. The germline CDR1 and CDR2 sequences are SNHLY and FYNNEI. J was trimmed by 0 bases and V by 7 bases; bases with no gene match: 15. The CDR3 is CASKGMAGGSSSTDTQYF. For the CDR3, the DNA is TGTGCCAGCAAGGGGATGGCGGGGGGCTCGTCTAGCACAGATACGCAGTATTTT.

The chain recombines TRBV11-2 with TRBJ2-3; D unresolved. Trimming removed 1 base at V and 11 bases at J, with 7 bases between. The CDR3 extends over 11 amino acids. Germline CDR1 reads SGHAT; CDR2 reads FQNNGV. The CDR3 reads CASSLGGLQYF. CDR3 in DNA: TGTGCCAGCAGCTTAGGGGGTCTGCAGTATTTT.

The genes are TRBV5-5 and TRBJ1-1; D not certain. Germline values: CDR1 SGHKS, CDR2 YYEKEE (reference sequence). V was pared by 0 bases and J by 2 bases, with 8 bases between. This CDR3 has 14 residues. In DNA, the CDR3 is TGTGCCAGCAGCTTGGGGGCCGCAAACACTGAAGCTTTCTTT. As protein: CASSLGAANTEAFF.

The chain joins TRBV19 to TRBJ1-4; 7 positions match TRBD1. This CDR3 region has 16 residues. Germline V gene lookup returns CDR1 LNHDA and CDR2 SQIVND (reference sequence). Unmatched junction bases numbered 11, after V lost 6 bases and J lost 4 bases. Here the CDR3 reads CASSTRAGQVNEKLFF. CDR3 nucleotides: TGTGCCAGTAGCACCCGAGCAGGACAGGTTAATGAAAAACTGTTTTTT.

The chain's CDR3 is CASSIQGANGYTF. CDR3 coding DNA: TGTGCCAGTAGTATCCAGGGGGCAAATGGCTACACCTTC. The chain uses TRBV19 and TRBJ1-2; 8 bases align to TRBD1. From germline, CDR1 is LNHDA and CDR2 SQIVND (reference sequence). The CDR3 spans 13 residues. The V gene end was trimmed by 3 bases and the J gene end by 6 bases; junction bases not matched to a gene: 3.

The V gene is TRBV25-1, the J gene TRBJ1-2; 10 bases are shared with TRBD1. The CDR3 length is 14 residues. From germline, CDR1 is MGHDK and CDR2 SYGVNS. The ends lost 4 bases at V and 5 bases at J; junction bases unmatched: 4. CDR3 sequence (DNA): TGTGCCAGCAGTGTGGGACAGGGGCCTTATGGCTACACCTTC. Its protein product is CASSVGQGPYGYTF.

This clone counts as medium-sized. This chain joins TRBV4-1 and TRBJ1-1; D not resolved. Trimming removed 4 bases from V and 3 bases from J, with 12 bases in between. The germline V gene encodes CDR1 MGHRA and CDR2 YSYEKL. This CDR3 has 14 residues. CDR3 protein: CASSPRLLDTEAFF. Here the CDR3 DNA reads TGCGCCAGCAGCCCACGACTCTTGGACACTGAAGCTTTCTTT.

The chain uses TRBV29-1 and TRBJ2-1; D not certain. V shed 0 bases and J shed 8 bases, with 8 bases lying between them. Germline V gene data show CDR1 as SQVTM and CDR2 as ANQGSEA. The CDR3 consists of 12 residues. CDR3 sequence (DNA): TGCAGCGTTGAAGATTTCGGCGATGAGCAGTTCTTC. Translating gives CSVEDFGDEQFF.

In its sample, this clone was seen a few times. The sample has other DNA sequences that encode this CDR3 too. The chain couples TRBV28 to TRBJ1-5; D uncertain. This CDR3 comprises 15 residues. Germline CDR1 reads MDHEN; CDR2 reads SYDVKM. Trimming left V 2 bases short and J 0 bases short, with 8 bases between. CDR3 DNA sequence: TGTGCCAGCAGTTTACTAGAAAATAGCAATCAGCCCCAGCATTTT. Protein: CASSLLENSNQPQHF.

This chain connects TRBV7-2 to TRBJ1-1; D unresolved. From germline, CDR1 is SGHTA and CDR2 FQGNSA. The CDR3 totals 13 residues. V lost 2 bases to trimming and J lost 0 bases, with 4 bases between them. The DNA for the CDR3 is TGTGCCAGCAGCTTAACAGTGAACACTGAAGCTTTCTTT. It codes for CASSLTVNTEAFF. Together with reference TRBV7-2 and TRBJ1-1, the CDR3 gives the full variable domain: GAGVSQSPSNKVTEKGKDVELRCDPISGHTALYWYRQSLGQGLEFLIYFQGNSAPDKSGLPSDRFSAERTGGSVSTLTIQRTQQEDSAVYLCASSLTVNTEAFFGQGTRLTVV.

This chain connects TRBV7-2 to TRBJ2-5; D may be TRBD2 (6 bases). The CDR3 totals 15 residues. Germline V gives CDR1 SGHTA, CDR2 FQGNSA. With 0 bases removed from V and 5 bases from J, the gap between germline ends came to 13 bases. The CDR3 reads CASSLAVRRGETQYF. The CDR3 coding sequence is TGTGCCAGCAGCTTAGCGGTGAGGAGGGGCGAGACCCAGTACTTC.

The rearrangement joins TRBV6-5 to TRBJ1-1; D is possibly TRBD1 (6 bases). Trimming took off 8 bases at V and 1 base at J, with 14 bases between the two ends. Germline V gives CDR1 MNHEY, CDR2 SVGAGI. This CDR3 region has 14 residues. The CDR3 here is CASHSGTPNTEAFF. DNA for the CDR3: TGTGCCAGCCACTCAGGGACACCGAACACTGAAGCTTTCTTT.

This clone was counted between two and nine times. The chain has TRBV6-5 and TRBJ1-1; unclear D gene. The V and J ends lost 6 bases and 7 bases respectively, with 15 bases between them. This CDR3 has 13 residues. Germline V gives CDR1 MNHEY, CDR2 SVGAGI. The CDR3 DNA sequence: TGTGCCAGCAGGGAGGCCCGTGTCGATGAAGCTTTCTTT. This sequence encodes CASREARVDEAFF.

This rearrangement joins TRBV6-6 to TRBJ2-2, with D unresolved. Between the trimmed V and J ends, which lost 6 bases and 6 bases, there was a span of 11 bases. The CDR3 consists of 13 residues. Germline assignment: CDR1 MNHNY and CDR2 SVGAGI (reference sequence). As DNA, the CDR3 is TGTGCCAGCAGGGCCCCTGGCGCCGGGGAGCTGTTTTTT. It translates to CASRAPGAGELFF.

The genes are TRBV5-1 and TRBJ2-7; D may be TRBD1 (6 bases). In germline, CDR1 is SGHRS, CDR2 YFSETQ. CDR3 size: 15 residues. The germline V and J ends were trimmed by 0 bases and 3 bases, with 13 bases remaining between them. CDR3 region: CASSLVQGVLYEQYF. Here the CDR3 DNA reads TGCGCCAGCAGCTTGGTACAGGGTGTCCTCTACGAGCAGTACTTC.

This clone has a handful of counts. The chain links TRBV30 to TRBJ1-4, with a tentative D call TRBD1 (5 bases). V gave up 2 bases and J gave up 8 bases, with 12 bases separating them. Germline V gene data show CDR1 as GTSNPN and CDR2 as SVGIG (reference sequence). The CDR3 runs to 13 residues. The CDR3 region is CAWSLQVGEKLFF. DNA for the CDR3: TGTGCCTGGAGTCTACAGGTTGGGGAAAAACTGTTTTTT. The full variable domain, with the rest looked up from reference TRBV30 and TRBJ1-4, is SQTIHQWPATLVQPVGSPLSLECTVEGTSNPNLYWYRQAAGRGLQLLFYSVGIGQISSEVPQNLSASRPQDRQFILSSKKLLLSDSGFYLCAWSLQVGEKLFFGSGTQLSVL.